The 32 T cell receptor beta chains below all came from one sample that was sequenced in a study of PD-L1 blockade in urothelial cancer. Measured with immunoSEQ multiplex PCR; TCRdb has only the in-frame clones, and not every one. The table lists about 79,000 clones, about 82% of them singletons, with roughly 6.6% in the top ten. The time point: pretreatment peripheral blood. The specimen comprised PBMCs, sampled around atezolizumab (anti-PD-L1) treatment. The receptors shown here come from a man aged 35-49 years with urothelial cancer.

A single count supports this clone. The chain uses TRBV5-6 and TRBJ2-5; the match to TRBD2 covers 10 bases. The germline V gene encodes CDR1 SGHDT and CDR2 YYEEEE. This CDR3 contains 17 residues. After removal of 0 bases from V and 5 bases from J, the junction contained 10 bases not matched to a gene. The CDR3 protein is CASSLERIAGGGETQYF. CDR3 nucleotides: TGTGCCAGCAGCTTGGAAAGGATAGCGGGAGGCGGGGAGACCCAGTACTTC. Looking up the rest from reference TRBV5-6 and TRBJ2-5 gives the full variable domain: DAGVTQSPTHLIKTRGQQVTLRCSPKSGHDTVSWYQQALGQGPQFIFQYYEEEERQRGNFPDRFSGHQFPNYSSELNVNALLLGDSALYLCASSLERIAGGGETQYFGPGTRLLVL.

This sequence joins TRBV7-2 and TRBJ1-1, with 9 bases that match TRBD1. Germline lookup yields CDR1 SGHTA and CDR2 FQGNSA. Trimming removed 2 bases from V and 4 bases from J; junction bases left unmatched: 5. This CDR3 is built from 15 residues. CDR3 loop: CASSLRTGDLTEAFF. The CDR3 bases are TGTGCCAGCAGCTTAAGGACAGGGGACCTCACTGAAGCTTTCTTT.

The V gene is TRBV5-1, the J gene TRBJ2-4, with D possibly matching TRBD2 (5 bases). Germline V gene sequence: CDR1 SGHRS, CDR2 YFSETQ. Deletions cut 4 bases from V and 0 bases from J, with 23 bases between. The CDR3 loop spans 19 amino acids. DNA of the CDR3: TGCGCCAGCAGCGAAGGAGGAATACGAACGAAGCTAGCCAAAAACATTCAGTACTTC. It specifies CASSEGGIRTKLAKNIQYF.

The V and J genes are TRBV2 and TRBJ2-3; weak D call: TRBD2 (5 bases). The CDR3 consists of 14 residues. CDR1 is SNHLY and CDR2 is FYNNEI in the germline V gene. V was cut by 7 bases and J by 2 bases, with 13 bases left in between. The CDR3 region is CASKLERNTDTQYF. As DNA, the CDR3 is TGTGCCAGCAAATTGGAGCGGAACACAGATACGCAGTATTTT.

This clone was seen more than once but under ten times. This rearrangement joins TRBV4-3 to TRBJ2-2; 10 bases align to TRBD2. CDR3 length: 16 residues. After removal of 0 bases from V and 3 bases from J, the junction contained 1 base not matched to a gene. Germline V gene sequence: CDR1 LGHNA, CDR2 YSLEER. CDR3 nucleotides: TGCGCCAGCAGCCAAGATACTAGCGGGGACACCGGGGAGCTGTTTTTT. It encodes CASSQDTSGDTGELFF.

CDR3 DNA sequence: TGTGCCAGCAGCTGGGGACAAGGCACCATATATTTT. Translated, it gives CASSWGQGTIYF. The V gene is TRBV5-6, the J gene TRBJ1-3; D possibly corresponds to TRBD1 (6 bases). The CDR3 consists of 12 residues. V was clipped by 3 bases and J by 9 bases, with 10 bases between them. Germline lookup yields CDR1 SGHDT and CDR2 YYEEEE.

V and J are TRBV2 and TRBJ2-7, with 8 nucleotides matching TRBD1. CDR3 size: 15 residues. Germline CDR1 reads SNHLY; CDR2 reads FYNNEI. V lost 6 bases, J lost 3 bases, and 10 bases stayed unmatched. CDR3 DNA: TGTGCCAGCAGAGGGGGGACAGGTTTAGGCTACGAGCAGTACTTC. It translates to CASRGGTGLGYEQYF.

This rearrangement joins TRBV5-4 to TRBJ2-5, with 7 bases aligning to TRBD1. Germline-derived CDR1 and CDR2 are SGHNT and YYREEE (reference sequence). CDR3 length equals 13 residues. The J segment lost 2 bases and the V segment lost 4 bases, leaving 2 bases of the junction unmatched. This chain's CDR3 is CASSGRGQETQYF. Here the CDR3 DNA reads TGTGCCAGCAGCGGCAGGGGGCAAGAGACCCAGTACTTC.

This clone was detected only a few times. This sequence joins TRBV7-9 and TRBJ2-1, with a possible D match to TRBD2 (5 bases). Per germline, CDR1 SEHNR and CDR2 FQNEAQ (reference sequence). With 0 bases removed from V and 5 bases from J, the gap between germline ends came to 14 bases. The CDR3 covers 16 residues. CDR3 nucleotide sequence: TGTGCCAGCAGCTTAGCGGCGCAGGTCGGGGACAATGAGCAGTTCTTC. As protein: CASSLAAQVGDNEQFF.

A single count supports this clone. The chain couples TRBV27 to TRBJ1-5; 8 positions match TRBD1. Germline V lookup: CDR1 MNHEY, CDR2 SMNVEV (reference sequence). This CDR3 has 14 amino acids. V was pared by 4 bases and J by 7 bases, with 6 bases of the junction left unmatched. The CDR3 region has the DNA TGTGCCAGCAGTTGGACAGGGACAAAGCAGCCCCAGCATTTT. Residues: CASSWTGTKQPQHF.

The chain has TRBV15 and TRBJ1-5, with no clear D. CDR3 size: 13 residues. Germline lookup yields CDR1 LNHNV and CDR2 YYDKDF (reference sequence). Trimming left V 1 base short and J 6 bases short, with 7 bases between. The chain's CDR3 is CATSRAGSQPQHF. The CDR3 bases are TGTGCCACCAGCAGAGCGGGAAGTCAGCCCCAGCATTTT.

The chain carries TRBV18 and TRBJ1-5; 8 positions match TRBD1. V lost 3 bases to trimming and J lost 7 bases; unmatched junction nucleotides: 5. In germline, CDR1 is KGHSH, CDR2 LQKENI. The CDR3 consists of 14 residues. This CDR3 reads CASSPDRVSQPQHF. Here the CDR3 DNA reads TGTGCCAGCTCACCGGACAGGGTCTCGCAGCCCCAGCATTTT.

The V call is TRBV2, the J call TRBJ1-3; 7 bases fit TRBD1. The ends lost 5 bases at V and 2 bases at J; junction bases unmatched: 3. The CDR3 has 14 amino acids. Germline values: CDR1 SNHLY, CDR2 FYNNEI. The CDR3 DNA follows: TGTGCCAGCAGTCCCGGGACAGCTGGAAACACCATATATTTT. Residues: CASSPGTAGNTIYF.

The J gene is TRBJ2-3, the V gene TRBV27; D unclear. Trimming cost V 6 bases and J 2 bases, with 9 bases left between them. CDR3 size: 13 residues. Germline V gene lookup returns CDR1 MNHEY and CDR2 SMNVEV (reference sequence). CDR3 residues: CASRAFFTDTQYF. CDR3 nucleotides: TGTGCCAGCAGGGCCTTTTTCACAGATACGCAGTATTTT.

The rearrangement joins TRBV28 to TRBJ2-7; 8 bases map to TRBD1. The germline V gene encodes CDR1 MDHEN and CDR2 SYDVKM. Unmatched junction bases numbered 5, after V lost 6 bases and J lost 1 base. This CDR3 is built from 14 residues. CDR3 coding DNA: TGTGCCAGCAGCCGGGGACAGGTTTCCTACGAGCAGTACTTC. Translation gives CASSRGQVSYEQYF.

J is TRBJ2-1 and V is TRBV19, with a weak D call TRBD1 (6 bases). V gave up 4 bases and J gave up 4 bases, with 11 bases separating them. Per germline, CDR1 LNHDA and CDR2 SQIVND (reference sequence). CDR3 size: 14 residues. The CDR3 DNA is TGTGCCAGTAGTACCGGGACAAATTACAATGAGCAGTTCTTC. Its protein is CASSTGTNYNEQFF. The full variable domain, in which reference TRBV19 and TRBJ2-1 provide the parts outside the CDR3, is DGGITQSPKYLFRKEGQNVTLSCEQNLNHDAMYWYRQDPGQGLRLIYYSQIVNDFQKGDIAEGYSVSREKKESFPLTVTSAQKNPTAFYLCASSTGTNYNEQFFGPGTRLTVL.

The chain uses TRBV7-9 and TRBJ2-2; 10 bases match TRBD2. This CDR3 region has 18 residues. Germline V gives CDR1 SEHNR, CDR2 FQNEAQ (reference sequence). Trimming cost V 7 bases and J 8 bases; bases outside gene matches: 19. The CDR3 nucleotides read TGTGCCAGCACCCGAACTTTCGCGCTAGCGGGAGATTCTGGGGAGCTGTTTTTT. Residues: CASTRTFALAGDSGELFF.

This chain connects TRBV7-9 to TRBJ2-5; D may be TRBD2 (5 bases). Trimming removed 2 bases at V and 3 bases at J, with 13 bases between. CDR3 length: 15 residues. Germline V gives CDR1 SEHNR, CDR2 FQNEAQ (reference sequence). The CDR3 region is CASSLLSSGKETQYF. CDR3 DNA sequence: TGTGCCAGCAGCTTACTTTCCAGCGGAAAAGAGACCCAGTACTTC.

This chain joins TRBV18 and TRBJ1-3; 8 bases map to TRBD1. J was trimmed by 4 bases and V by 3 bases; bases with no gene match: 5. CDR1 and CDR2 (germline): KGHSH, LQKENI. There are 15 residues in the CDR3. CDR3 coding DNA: TGTGCCAGCTCACCGCGGACAGGGTCCGGAAACACCATATATTTT. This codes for CASSPRTGSGNTIYF.

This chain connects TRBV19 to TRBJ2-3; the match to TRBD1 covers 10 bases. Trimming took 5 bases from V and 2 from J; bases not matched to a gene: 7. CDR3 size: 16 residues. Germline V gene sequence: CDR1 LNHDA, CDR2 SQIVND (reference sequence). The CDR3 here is CASSSGTGALTDTQYF. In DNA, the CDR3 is TGTGCCAGTAGTTCCGGGACAGGGGCCCTCACAGATACGCAGTATTTT.

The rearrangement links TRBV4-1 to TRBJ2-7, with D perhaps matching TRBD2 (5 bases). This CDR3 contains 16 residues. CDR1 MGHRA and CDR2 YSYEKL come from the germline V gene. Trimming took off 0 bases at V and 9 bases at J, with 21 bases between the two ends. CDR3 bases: TGCGCCAGCAGCCAAGAGGGGAGAAGACTCGGGGTAGGGCAGTACTTC. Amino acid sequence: CASSQEGRRLGVGQYF.

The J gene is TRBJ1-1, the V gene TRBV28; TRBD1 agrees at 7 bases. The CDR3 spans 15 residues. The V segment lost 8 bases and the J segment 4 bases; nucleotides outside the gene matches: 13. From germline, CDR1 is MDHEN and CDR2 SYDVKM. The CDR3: CASGLHGGGGTEAFF. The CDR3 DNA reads TGTGCCAGCGGACTACATGGAGGGGGCGGCACTGAAGCTTTCTTT.

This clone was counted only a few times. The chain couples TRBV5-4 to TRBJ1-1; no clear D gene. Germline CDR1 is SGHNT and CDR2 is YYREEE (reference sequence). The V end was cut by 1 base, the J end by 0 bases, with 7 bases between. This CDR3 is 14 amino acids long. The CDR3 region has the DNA TGTGCCAGCAGCTTGAATGACTTGAACACTGAAGCTTTCTTT. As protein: CASSLNDLNTEAFF.

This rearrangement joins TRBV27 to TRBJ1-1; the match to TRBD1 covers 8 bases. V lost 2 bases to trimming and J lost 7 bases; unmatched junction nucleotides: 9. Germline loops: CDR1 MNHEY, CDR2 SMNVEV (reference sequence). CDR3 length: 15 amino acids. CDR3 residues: CASSLGPGGNGEAFF. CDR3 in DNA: TGTGCCAGCAGTTTAGGGCCAGGGGGCAACGGTGAAGCTTTCTTT.

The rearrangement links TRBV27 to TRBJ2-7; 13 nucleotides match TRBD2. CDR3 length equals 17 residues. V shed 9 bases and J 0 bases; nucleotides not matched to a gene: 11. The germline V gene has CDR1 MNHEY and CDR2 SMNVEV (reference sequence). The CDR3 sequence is CASLGLAGSYRSYEQYF. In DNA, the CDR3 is TGTGCCAGTTTGGGACTAGCGGGAAGCTACCGCTCCTACGAGCAGTACTTC.

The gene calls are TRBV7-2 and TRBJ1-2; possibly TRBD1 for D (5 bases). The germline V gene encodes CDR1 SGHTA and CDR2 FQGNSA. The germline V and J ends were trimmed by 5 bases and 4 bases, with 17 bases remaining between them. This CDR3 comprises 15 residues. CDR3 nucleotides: TGTGCCAGCAGCCCAGACAGAGAAGGGTTCTATGGCTACACCTTC. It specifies CASSPDREGFYGYTF.

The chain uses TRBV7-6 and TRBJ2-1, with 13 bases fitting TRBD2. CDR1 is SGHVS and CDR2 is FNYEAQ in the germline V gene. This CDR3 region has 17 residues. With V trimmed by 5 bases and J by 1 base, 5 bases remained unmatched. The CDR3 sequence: CASSPWTSGSSYNEQFF. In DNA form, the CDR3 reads TGTGCCAGCAGCCCTTGGACTAGCGGGAGTTCCTACAATGAGCAGTTCTTC. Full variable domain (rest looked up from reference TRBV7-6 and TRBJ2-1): GAGVSQSPRYKVTKRGQDVALRCDPISGHVSLYWYRQALGQGPEFLTYFNYEAQQDKSGLPNDRFSAERPEGSISTLTIQRTEQRDSAMYRCASSPWTSGSSYNEQFFGPGTRLTVL.

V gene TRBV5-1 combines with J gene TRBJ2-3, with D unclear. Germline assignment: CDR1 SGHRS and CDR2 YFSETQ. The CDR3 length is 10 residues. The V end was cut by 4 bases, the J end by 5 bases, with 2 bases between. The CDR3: CASSQDTQYF. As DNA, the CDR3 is TGCGCCAGCAGCCAAGATACGCAGTATTTT.

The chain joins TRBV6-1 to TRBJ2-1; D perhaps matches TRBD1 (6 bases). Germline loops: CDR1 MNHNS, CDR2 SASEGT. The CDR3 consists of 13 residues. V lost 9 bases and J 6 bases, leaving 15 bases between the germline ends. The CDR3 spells CASFSGVVNEQFF. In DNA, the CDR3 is TGTGCCAGTTTTTCAGGGGTGGTCAATGAGCAGTTCTTC.

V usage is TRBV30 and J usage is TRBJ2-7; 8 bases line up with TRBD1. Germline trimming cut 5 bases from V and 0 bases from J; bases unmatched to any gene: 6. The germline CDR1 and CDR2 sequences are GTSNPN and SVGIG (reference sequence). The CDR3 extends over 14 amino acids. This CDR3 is CAWDPGTGSYEQYF. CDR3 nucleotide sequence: TGTGCCTGGGACCCCGGGACAGGCTCCTACGAGCAGTACTTC.

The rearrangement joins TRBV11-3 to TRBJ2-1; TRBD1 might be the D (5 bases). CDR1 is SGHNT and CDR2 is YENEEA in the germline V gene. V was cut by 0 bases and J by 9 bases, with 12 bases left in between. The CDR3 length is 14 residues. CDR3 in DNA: TGTGCCAGCAGCTTAGAGGGGCCCACAGGTGAGCAGTTCTTC. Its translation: CASSLEGPTGEQFF.

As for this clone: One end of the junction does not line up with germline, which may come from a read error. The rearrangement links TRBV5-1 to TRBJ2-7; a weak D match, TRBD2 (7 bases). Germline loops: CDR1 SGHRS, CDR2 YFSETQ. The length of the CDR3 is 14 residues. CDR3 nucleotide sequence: TGCGCCAGCAGCTTGGGAGGGGGGGTCAGGGATCAGGGCTTC. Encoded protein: CASSLGGGVRDQGF.